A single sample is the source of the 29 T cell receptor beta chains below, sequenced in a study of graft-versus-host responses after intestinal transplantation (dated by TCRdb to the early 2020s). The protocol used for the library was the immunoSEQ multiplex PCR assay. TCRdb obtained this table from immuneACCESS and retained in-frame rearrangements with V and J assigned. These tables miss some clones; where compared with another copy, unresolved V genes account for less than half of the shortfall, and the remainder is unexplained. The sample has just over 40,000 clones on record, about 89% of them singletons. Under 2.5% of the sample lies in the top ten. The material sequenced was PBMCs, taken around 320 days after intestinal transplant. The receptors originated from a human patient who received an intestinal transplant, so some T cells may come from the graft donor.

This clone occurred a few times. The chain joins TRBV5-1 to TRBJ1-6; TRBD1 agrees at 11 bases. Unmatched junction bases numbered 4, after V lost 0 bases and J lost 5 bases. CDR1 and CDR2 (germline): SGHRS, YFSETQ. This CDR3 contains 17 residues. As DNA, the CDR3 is TGCGCCAGCAGCTTGGTTGGACAGGGGGCCAATAATTCACCCCTCCACTTT. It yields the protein CASSLVGQGANNSPLHF. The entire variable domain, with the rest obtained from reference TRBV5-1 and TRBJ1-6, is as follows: KAGVTQTPRYLIKTRGQQVTLSCSPISGHRSVSWYQQTPGQGLQFLFEYFSETQRNKGNFPGRFSGRQFSNSRSEMNVSTLELGDSALYLCASSLVGQGANNSPLHFGNGTRLTVT.

DNA of the CDR3: TGTGCCAGCAGTGAAGGGCCAACCCTTTGCACAGATACGCAGTATTTT. This translates into CASSEGPTLCTDTQYF. The rearrangement links TRBV2 to TRBJ2-3; no clear D. CDR1 and CDR2 from the germline V gene are SNHLY and FYNNEI. V was clipped by 1 base and J by 1 base, with 12 bases between them. The CDR3 sequence is 16 residues long.

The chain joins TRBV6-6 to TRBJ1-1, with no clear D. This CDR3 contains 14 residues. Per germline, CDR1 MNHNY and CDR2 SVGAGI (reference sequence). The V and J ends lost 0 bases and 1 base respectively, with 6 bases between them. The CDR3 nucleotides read TGTGCCAGCAGTTACTCGACCCCGAACACTGAAGCTTTCTTT. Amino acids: CASSYSTPNTEAFF.

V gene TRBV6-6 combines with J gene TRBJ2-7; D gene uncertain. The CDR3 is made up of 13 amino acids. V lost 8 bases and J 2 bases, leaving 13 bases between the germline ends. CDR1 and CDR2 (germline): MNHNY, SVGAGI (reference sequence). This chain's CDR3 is CASRKSAPYEQYF. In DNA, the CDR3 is TGTGCCAGCCGTAAGTCGGCCCCCTACGAGCAGTACTTC.

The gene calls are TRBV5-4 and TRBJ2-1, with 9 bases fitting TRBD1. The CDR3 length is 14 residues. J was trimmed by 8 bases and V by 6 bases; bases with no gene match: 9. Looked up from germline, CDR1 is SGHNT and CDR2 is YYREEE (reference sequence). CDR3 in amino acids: CASTRDRVGHEQFF. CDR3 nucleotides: TGTGCCAGCACGCGGGACAGGGTAGGGCATGAGCAGTTCTTC.

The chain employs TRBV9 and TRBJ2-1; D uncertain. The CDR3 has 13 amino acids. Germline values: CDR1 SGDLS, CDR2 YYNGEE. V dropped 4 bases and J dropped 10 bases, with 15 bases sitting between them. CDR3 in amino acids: CASSPIGVLEQFF. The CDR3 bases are TGTGCCAGCAGCCCTATTGGGGTGCTGGAGCAGTTCTTC.

This CDR3 reads CASSPQQGAGTDTQYF. The CDR3 DNA reads TGTGCCAGCAGCCCTCAACAGGGGGCTGGCACAGATACGCAGTATTTT. The chain uses TRBV9 and TRBJ2-3, with 9 bases lining up with TRBD1. Germline loops: CDR1 SGDLS, CDR2 YYNGEE. CDR3 length: 16 residues. Germline trimming cut 4 bases from V and 1 base from J; bases unmatched to any gene: 7.

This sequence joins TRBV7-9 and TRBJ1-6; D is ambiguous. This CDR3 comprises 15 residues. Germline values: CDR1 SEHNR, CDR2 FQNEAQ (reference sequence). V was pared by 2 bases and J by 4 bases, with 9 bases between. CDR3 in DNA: TGTGCCAGCAGCTTATCAGGCAGTTATAATTCACCCCTCCACTTT. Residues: CASSLSGSYNSPLHF.

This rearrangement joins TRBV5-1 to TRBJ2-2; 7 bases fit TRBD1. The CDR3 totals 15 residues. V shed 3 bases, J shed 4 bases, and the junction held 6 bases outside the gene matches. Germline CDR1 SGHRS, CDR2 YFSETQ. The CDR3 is CASSSTRQGTGELFF. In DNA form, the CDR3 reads TGCGCCAGCAGCTCGACAAGACAGGGCACCGGGGAGCTGTTTTTT.

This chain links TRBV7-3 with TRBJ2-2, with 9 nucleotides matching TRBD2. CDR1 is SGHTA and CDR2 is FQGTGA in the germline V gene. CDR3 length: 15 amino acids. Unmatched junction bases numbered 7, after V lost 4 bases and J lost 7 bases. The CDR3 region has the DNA TGTGCCAGCAGCTCCTCGACTAGCGGAGACGGGGAGCTGTTTTTT. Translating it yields CASSSSTSGDGELFF.

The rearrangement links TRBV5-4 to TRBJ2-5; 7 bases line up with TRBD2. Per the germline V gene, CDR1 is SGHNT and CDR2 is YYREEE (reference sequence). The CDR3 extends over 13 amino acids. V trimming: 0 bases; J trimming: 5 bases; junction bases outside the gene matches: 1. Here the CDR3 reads CASSLAGRETQYF. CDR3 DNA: TGTGCCAGCAGCTTGGCCGGGAGGGAGACCCAGTACTTC.

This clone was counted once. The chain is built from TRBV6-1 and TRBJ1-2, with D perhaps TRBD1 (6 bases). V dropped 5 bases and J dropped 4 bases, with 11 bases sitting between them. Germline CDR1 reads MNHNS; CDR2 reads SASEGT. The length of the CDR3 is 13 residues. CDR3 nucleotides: TGTGCCAGCAGTAGAGGACAGCTCTATGGCTACACCTTC. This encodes CASSRGQLYGYTF.

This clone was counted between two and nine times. CDR3 sequence: CASSPVLGRGRYEQYF. DNA of the CDR3: TGCGCCAGCAGCCCGGTGTTGGGCAGGGGGCGATACGAGCAGTACTTC. The chain uses TRBV5-1 and TRBJ2-7; 8 nucleotides agree with TRBD1. The CDR3 consists of 16 residues. The V gene's germline CDR1 is SGHRS and CDR2 YFSETQ. V was clipped by 4 bases and J by 4 bases; unmatched bases: 13.

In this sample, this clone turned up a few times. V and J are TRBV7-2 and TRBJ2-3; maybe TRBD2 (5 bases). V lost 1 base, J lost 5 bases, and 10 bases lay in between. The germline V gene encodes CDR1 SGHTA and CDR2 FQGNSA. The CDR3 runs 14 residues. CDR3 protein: CASSLEGEGDTQYF. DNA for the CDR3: TGTGCCAGCAGCTTAGAGGGCGAGGGAGATACGCAGTATTTT.

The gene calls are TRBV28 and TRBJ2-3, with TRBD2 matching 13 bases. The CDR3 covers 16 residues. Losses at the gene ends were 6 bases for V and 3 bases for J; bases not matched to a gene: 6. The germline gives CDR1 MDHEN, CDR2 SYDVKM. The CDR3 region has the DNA TGTGCCAGCAGCAGTCTGGGACTAGCGGGGACAGATACGCAGTATTTT. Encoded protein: CASSSLGLAGTDTQYF.

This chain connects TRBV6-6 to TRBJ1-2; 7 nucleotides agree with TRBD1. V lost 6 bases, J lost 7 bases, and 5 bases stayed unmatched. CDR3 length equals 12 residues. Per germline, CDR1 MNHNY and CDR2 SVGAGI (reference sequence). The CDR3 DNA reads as TGTGCCAGCAGATTAGGGGGCGGTGGCTACACCTTC. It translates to CASRLGGGGYTF.

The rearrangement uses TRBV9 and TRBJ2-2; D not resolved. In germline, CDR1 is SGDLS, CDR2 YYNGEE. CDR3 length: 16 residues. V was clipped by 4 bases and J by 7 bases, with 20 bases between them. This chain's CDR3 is CASSPRSSELRGELFF. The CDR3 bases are TGTGCCAGCAGCCCCCGTTCCTCCGAGCTTCGCGGGGAGCTGTTTTTT.

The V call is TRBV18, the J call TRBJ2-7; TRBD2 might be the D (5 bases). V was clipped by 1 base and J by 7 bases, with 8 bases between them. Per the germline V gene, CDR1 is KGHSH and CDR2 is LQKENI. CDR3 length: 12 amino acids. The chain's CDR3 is CASSPQREEQYF. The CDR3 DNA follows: TGTGCCAGCTCACCACAGAGGGAAGAGCAGTACTTC.

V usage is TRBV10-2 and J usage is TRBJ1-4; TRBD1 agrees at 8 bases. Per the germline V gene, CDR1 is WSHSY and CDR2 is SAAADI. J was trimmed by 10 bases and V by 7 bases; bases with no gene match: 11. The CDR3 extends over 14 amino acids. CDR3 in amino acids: CASTLGQGPGKLFF. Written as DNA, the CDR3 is TGCGCCAGCACCCTCGGACAGGGTCCGGGAAAACTGTTTTTT.

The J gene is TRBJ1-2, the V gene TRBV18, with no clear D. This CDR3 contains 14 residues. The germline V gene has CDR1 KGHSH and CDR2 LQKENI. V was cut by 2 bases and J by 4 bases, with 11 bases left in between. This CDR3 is CASSPKQAAYGYTF. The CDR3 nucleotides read TGTGCCAGCTCACCAAAGCAGGCCGCCTATGGCTACACCTTC.

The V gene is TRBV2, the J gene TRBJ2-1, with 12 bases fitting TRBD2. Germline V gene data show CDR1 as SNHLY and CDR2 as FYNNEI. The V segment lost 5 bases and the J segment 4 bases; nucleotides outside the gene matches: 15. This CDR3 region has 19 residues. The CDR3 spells CASSRLAGGYLPKYNEQFF. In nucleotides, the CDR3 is TGTGCCAGCAGTAGGCTAGCGGGGGGGTATCTCCCAAAATACAATGAGCAGTTCTTC.

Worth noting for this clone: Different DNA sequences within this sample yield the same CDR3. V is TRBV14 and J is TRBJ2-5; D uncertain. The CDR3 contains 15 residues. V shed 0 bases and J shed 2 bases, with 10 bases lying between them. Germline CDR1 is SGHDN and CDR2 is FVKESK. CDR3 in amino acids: CASSQDFGFQETQYF. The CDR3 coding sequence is TGTGCCAGCAGCCAAGATTTTGGGTTTCAAGAGACCCAGTACTTC.

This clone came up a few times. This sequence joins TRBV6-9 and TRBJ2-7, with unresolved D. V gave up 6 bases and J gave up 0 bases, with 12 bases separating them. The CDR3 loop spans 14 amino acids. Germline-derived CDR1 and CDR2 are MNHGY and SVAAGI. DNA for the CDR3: TGTGCCAGCAGAACAGCGACCTTCTCCTACGAGCAGTACTTC. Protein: CASRTATFSYEQYF.

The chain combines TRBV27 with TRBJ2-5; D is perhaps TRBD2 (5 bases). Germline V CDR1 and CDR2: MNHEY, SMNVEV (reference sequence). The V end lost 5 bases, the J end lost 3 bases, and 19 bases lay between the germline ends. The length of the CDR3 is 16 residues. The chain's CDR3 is CASSQITGNKKETQYF. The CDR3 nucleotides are TGTGCCAGCAGTCAAATTACCGGGAACAAGAAAGAGACCCAGTACTTC.

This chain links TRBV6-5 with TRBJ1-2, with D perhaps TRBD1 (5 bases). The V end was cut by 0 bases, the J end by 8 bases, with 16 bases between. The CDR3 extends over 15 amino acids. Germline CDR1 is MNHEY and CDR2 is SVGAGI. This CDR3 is CASSYSTRGWGGYTF. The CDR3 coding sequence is TGTGCCAGCAGTTACTCGACGAGGGGATGGGGGGGCTACACCTTC.

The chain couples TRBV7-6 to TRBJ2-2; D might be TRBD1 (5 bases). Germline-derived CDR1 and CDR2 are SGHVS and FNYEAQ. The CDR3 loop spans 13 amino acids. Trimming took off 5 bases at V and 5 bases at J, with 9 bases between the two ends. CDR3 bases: TGTGCCAGCAGCGCCCGACAGACCGGGGAGCTGTTTTTT. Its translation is CASSARQTGELFF.

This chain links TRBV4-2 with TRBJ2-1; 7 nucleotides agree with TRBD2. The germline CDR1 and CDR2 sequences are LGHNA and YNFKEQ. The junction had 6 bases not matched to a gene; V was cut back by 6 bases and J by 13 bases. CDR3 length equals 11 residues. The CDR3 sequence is CASSVGRRQFF. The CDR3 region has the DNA TGTGCCAGCAGTGTCGGGAGGCGACAGTTCTTC.

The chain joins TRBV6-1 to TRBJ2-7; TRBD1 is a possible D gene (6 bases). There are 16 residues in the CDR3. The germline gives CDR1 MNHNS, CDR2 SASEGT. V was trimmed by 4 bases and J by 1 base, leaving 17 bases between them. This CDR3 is CASSVVQGKRSYEQYF. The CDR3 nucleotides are TGTGCCAGCAGTGTGGTTCAGGGGAAGAGATCCTACGAGCAGTACTTC.

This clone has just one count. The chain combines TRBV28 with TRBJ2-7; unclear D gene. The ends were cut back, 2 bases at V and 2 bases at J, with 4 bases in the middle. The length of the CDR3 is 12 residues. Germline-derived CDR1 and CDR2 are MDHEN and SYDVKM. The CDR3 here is CASSLGAYEQYF. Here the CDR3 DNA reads TGTGCCAGCAGTTTAGGGGCCTACGAGCAGTACTTC.